Below are 7 T cell receptor beta chains sequenced from a single sample in a study of CD8 T cells in ankylosing spondylitis. TCRdb ran MiXCR on the 5' RACE reads and lists one entry per CDR3 protein. Of about 130,000 distinct CDR3 sequences in the sample, about 7.3% were seen once. Source material: blood, either unsorted or a sorted T cell fraction (not recorded which). The receptors come from a female donor with ankylosing spondylitis or in good health (not recorded which).

This clonotype has ten or more counts. V usage is TRBV12-3 or TRBV12-4 and J usage is TRBJ2-3; no clear D. The CDR3 loop spans 12 amino acids. Trimming shortened V by 4 bases and J by 3 bases, and 5 bases separated the two germline ends. CDR3 sequence reads: CASSWTTDTQYF. CDR3 DNA: TGTGCCAGCAGTTGGACGACAGATACGCAGTATTTT.

Many counts were recorded for this clonotype. J is TRBJ2-7 and V is TRBV12-3 or TRBV12-4, with 7 nucleotides matching TRBD1. The CDR3 extends over 14 amino acids. V gave up 3 bases and J gave up 3 bases; unmatched junction bases: 5. For the CDR3, the DNA is TGTGCCAGCAGTTTTGGGCAGGGGGTCTACGAGCAGTACTTC. Translation gives CASSFGQGVYEQYF.

This clonotype was counted at least ten times. The chain employs TRBV28 and TRBJ2-2; TRBD1 agrees at 9 bases. J gave up 4 bases and V 2 bases, and 5 bases lay outside the gene matches. This CDR3 region has 16 residues. The V gene's germline CDR1 is MDHEN and CDR2 SYDVKM. CDR3 loop: CASSLTGGFGTGELFF. The CDR3 DNA follows: TGTGCCAGCAGTTTAACAGGGGGCTTTGGCACCGGGGAGCTGTTTTTT.

This clonotype was picked up many times. The genes are TRBV2 and TRBJ2-2; tentatively, D is TRBD1 (6 bases). Between the trimmed V and J ends, which lost 6 bases and 0 bases, there was a span of 11 bases. This CDR3 spans 15 amino acids. Germline loops: CDR1 SNHLY, CDR2 FYNNEI. This CDR3 reads CASRLQGTNTGELFF. CDR3 sequence (DNA): TGTGCCAGCAGGCTACAGGGAACGAACACCGGGGAGCTGTTTTTT.

In its sample, this clonotype was seen many times. The chain carries TRBV5-1 and TRBJ1-2, with D hard to call. In germline, CDR1 is SGHRS, CDR2 YFSETQ. The length of the CDR3 is 13 residues. Trimming cost V 1 base and J 8 bases, with 12 bases left between them. CDR3 bases: TGCGCCAGCAGCTTGTCGGACCTAGGAGGCTACACCTTC. It yields the protein CASSLSDLGGYTF.

The table lists this clonotype with many counts. This sequence joins TRBV12-3 or TRBV12-4 and TRBJ1-2; D perhaps matches TRBD1 (5 bases). The CDR3 extends over 13 amino acids. The V end was cut by 5 bases, the J end by 3 bases, with 10 bases between. CDR3 loop: CASSIGVDYGYTF. CDR3 bases: TGTGCCAGCAGTATAGGGGTCGACTATGGCTACACCTTC.

As concerns this clonotype: A much larger clone sits a single nucleotide away, making a read error possible. This chain joins TRBV5-5 and TRBJ1-2; D is uncertain. This CDR3 is 15 amino acids long. Per germline, CDR1 SGHKS and CDR2 YYEKEE (reference sequence). CDR3 region: CASSLGPSLSYGNTF. The CDR3, as DNA: TGTGCCAGCAGCTTGGGCCCGAGCCTGAGCTATGGCAACACCTTC. The complete variable domain, with remaining parts taken from reference TRBV5-5 and TRBJ1-2, reads DAGVTQSPTHLIKTRGQQVTLRCSPISGHKSVSWYQQVLGQGPQFIFQYYEKEERGRGNFPDRFSARQFPNYSSELNVNALLLGDSALYLCASSLGPSLSYGNTFGSGTRLTVV.